This T cell receptor beta chain was sequenced in a study of T cells after posttransplantation cyclophosphamide (dated by TCRdb to the mid-2010s). In terms of the full investigation: T cell repertoire reconstitution was tracked by TRB sequencing after myeloablative bone marrow transplantation in which posttransplantation cyclophosphamide was used as GVHD prophylaxis. Public TRB sequences were searched against a database of over 3,500 sequences associated with responses to pathogens, tumor antigens, self-antigens and alloantigens. Samples from under 40 PTCy-treated patients and about 17 related bone marrow donors of those patients were subjected to antigen receptor sequencing. TRB sequencing was also done on up to about 3 additional blood samples from 2 to 5.2 years after transplant in 3 patients, and on pretransplant blood from a handful of patients. Because TRA and TRB clonality were tightly correlated in 9 samples, subsequent TCR analyses were focused on TRB only. Blood from every one of the roughly 35 PTCy patients who had 1-year posttransplant specimens underwent TRB sequencing.

From cysteine to phenylalanine, the CDR3 is 13 amino acids long. Only the CDR3 DNA is retained, 39 bases long and in frame from the first base. CDR1 MNHEY and CDR2 SMNVEV were looked up in the germline V gene (reference sequence). V and J lose 5 bases and 12 bases, and a span of 19 bases separates them. Related bone marrow donors provided peripheral blood samples on the day of marrow donation. Peripheral blood and bone marrow mononuclear cells were isolated by Ficoll-Hypaque density centrifugation and were cryopreserved. This clone was observed a few times. The antigen it binds to is not known. No base-level quality is on record; no much larger clone is a single base apart. Genomic DNA was the input for TRB sequencing, which was run either with the immunoSEQ assay at survey resolution or with the hsTCRB kit. The authors' analysis ran thus. Initial read processing used immunoSEQ software, and repertoire analyses used the LymphoSeq R package. Clonality was calculated as 1 minus normalized Shannon entropy, and the Gini coefficient was also calculated for each TRB dataset. To infer phenotypes in unsorted samples, TRB sequences from sorted subsets of the recipient or donor were mapped onto the unsorted samples of the same recipient. TCRdb stores this immuneACCESS table with in-frame sequences only. Part of the clones is absent; in the studies checked, under half of the shortfall reflects unresolved V genes, and no reason is known for the rest. That table furnishes V, J and clone size, whereas the DNA furnished D and trimming. The sample has 42,000 or so clones on record, with no singletons. About 4.2% of the sample is taken by the ten largest.

Points the paper makes about the study in general: The TRB repertoires of T cells infiltrating skin or the GI tract showed only limited overlap with the TRB repertoires found in blood. Across the 35 to 45 patients, TRB clonality was highly associated with recipient CMV seropositivity and CMV reactivation, and diversity with PTCy was similar to that in the CNI/methotrexate controls. Donor-recipient similarity was low at 1-2 months but rose over the first year, and later blood repertoires were often dominated by donor CD8+ memory clones.

The sequence is built from TRBV27 and TRBJ1-1; the D gene is perhaps TRBD1, on 5 matching bases. Material for sequencing was PBMCs. The sequence was collected from a woman between 50 and 59 years old in good health and a related stem cell transplant donor. The DNA sequence is TGTGCCAGCAGTGCCGCCCTCGACAGCGAATCTTTCTTT. This yields the protein CASSAALDSESFF.